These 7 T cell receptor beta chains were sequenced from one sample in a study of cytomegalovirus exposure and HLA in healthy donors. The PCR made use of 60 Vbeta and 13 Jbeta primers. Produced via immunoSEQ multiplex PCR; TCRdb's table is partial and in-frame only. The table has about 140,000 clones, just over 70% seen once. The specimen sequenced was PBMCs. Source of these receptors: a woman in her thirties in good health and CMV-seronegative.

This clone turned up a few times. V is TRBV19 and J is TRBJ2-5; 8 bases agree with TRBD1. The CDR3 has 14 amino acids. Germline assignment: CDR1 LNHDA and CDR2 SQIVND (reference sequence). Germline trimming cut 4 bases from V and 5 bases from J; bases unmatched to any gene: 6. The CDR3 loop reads CASSTQTGAETQYF. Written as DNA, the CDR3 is TGTGCCAGTAGTACGCAGACAGGGGCCGAGACCCAGTACTTC.

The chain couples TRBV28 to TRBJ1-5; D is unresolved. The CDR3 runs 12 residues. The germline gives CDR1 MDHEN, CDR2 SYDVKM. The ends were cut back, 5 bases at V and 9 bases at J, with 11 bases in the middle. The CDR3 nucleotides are TGTGCCAGCAGTACCCCCGGGTGGCCCCAGCATTTT. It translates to CASSTPGWPQHF.

CDR3 DNA: TGTGCCAGTAGTATCGGACAGGGCTCCTACGAGCAGTACTTC. Amino acid sequence: CASSIGQGSYEQYF. The rearrangement links TRBV19 to TRBJ2-7, with TRBD1 identical over 8 bases. Germline CDR1 is LNHDA and CDR2 is SQIVND (reference sequence). The CDR3 has 14 residues. Losses at the gene ends were 3 bases for V and 0 bases for J; bases not matched to a gene: 1.

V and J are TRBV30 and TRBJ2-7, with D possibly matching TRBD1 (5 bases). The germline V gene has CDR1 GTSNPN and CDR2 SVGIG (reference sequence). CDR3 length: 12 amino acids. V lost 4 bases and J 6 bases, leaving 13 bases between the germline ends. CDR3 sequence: CAWNPGFGEQYF. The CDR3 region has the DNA TGTGCCTGGAACCCAGGGTTCGGCGAGCAGTACTTC. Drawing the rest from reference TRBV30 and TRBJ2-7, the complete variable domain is SQTIHQWPATLVQPVGSPLSLECTVEGTSNPNLYWYRQAAGRGLQLLFYSVGIGQISSEVPQNLSASRPQDRQFILSSKKLLLSDSGFYLCAWNPGFGEQYFGPGTRLTVT.

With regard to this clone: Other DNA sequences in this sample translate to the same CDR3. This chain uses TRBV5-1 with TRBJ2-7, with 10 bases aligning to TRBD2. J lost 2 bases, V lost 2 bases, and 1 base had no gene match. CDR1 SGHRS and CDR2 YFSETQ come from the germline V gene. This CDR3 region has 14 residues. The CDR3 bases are TGCGCCAGCAGCTTAGCGGGAGGGCCCTACGAGCAGTACTTC. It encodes CASSLAGGPYEQYF.

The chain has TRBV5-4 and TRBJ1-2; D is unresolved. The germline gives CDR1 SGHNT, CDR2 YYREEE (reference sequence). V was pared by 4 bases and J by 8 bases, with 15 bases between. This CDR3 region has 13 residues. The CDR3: CASSREVGSGYTF. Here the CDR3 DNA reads TGTGCCAGCAGCCGGGAGGTTGGGAGCGGCTACACCTTC. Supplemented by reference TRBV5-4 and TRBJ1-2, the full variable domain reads ETGVTQSPTHLIKTRGQQVTLRCSSQSGHNTVSWYQQALGQGPQFIFQYYREEENGRGNFPPRFSGLQFPNYSSELNVNALELDDSALYLCASSREVGSGYTFGSGTRLTVV.

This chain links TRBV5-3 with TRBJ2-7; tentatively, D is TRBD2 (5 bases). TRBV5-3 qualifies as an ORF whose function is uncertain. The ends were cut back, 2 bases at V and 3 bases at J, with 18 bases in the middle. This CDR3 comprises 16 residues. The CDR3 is CARSFQYTDGDYEQYV. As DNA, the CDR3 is TGTGCCAGAAGCTTTCAATACACGGACGGGGACTACGAGCAGTACGTC.